Below are 23 T cell receptor beta chains sequenced from a single sample in a study of shared clonotypes between healthy human individuals (dated by TCRdb to about 2020). Libraries came from the immunoSEQ multiplex PCR assay. The immuneACCESS repertoire file appears here via TCRdb, limited to in-frame rearrangements. These files lack a portion of the clones; in checked studies, under half of the deficit traces to unresolved V genes, and the cause of the others is not known. This sample comprises a few million clones, roughly 95% of them detected only once. Roughly 0.13% of the sample comes from the top ten. Input material: naive CD4+ T cells sorted from blood. Interpreted using the paper, the cell subset or site label stands for: CD45RA+ positively selected. These receptors were collected from a man aged 18 to 29 in good health.

The V call is TRBV6-1, the J call TRBJ2-1, with no clear D. This CDR3 has 13 amino acids. CDR1 MNHNS and CDR2 SASEGT come from the germline V gene. V was shortened by 2 bases and J by 7 bases, with 9 bases between the two germline ends. The CDR3 bases are TGTGCCAGCAGTGAACCCCCATGGAATGAGCAGTTCTTC. It yields the protein CASSEPPWNEQFF.

The chain is built from TRBV5-4 and TRBJ2-3; 8 positions match TRBD2. J gave up 5 bases and V 2 bases, and 10 bases lay outside the gene matches. The CDR3 totals 16 residues. CDR1 SGHNT and CDR2 YYREEE come from the germline V gene (reference sequence). CDR3 loop: CASSLNQAGAGDTQYF. CDR3 DNA: TGTGCCAGCAGCTTAAATCAAGCGGGAGCGGGAGATACGCAGTATTTT.

The rearrangement links TRBV5-1 to TRBJ2-1; 8 bases are shared with TRBD2. V shed 10 bases, J shed 1 base, and the junction held 4 bases outside the gene matches. Germline V gene data show CDR1 as SGHRS and CDR2 as YFSETQ. CDR3 length: 13 amino acids. In DNA, the CDR3 is TGCGCCTCCCGGGAGGGGTCCTACAATGAGCAGTTCTTC. Translated, it gives CASREGSYNEQFF. The full variable domain, its missing parts supplied by reference TRBV5-1 and TRBJ2-1, is KAGVTQTPRYLIKTRGQQVTLSCSPISGHRSVSWYQQTPGQGLQFLFEYFSETQRNKGNFPGRFSGRQFSNSRSEMNVSTLELGDSALYLCASREGSYNEQFFGPGTRLTVL.

V gene TRBV5-4 combines with J gene TRBJ1-2; 7 nucleotides agree with TRBD1. The V gene end was trimmed by 0 bases and the J gene end by 2 bases; junction bases not matched to a gene: 4. The V gene's germline CDR1 is SGHNT and CDR2 YYREEE (reference sequence). CDR3 length: 15 residues. Written as DNA, the CDR3 is TGTGCCAGCAGCTTGGAAGGGGGCAGGAACTATGGCTACACCTTC. Translating gives CASSLEGGRNYGYTF.

The V gene is TRBV5-1, the J gene TRBJ2-1; TRBD2 matches 9 bases. This CDR3 comprises 17 residues. The junction had 18 bases not matched to a gene; V was cut back by 6 bases and J by 8 bases. Germline V gene sequence: CDR1 SGHRS, CDR2 YFSETQ. Here the CDR3 DNA reads TGCGCCAGCACCCCCTCCCCAGCTAGCGGGATTTTGTATGAGCAGTTCTTC. The encoded protein is CASTPSPASGILYEQFF.

V is TRBV11-2 and J is TRBJ2-3; 7 bases match TRBD1. CDR1 and CDR2 (germline): SGHAT, FQNNGV. With 5 bases clipped from V and 2 bases from J, the junction kept 7 bases outside the gene matches. The CDR3 runs to 15 residues. The CDR3 DNA reads as TGTGCCAGCAGCCTAAGGGGGCCTTACACAGATACGCAGTATTTT. Translating it yields CASSLRGPYTDTQYF. Based on the CDR3 plus reference TRBV11-2 and TRBJ2-3, the full variable domain is EAGVAQSPRYKIIEKRQSVAFWCNPISGHATLYWYQQILGQGPKLLIQFQNNGVVDDSQLPKDRFSAERLKGVDSTLKIQPAKLEDSAVYLCASSLRGPYTDTQYFGPGTRLTVL.

The genes are TRBV2 and TRBJ2-5, with D possibly being TRBD1 or TRBD2 (6 bases each). Germline V gene sequence: CDR1 SNHLY, CDR2 FYNNEI. The V gene lost 6 bases and the J gene lost 5 bases, with 16 bases spanning the gap. The CDR3 has 14 amino acids. Written as DNA, the CDR3 is TGTGCCAGCAGCGGGGGCCTCGGAGGGGAGACCCAGTACTTC. It specifies CASSGGLGGETQYF.

Notes on this clone: This same CDR3 is encoded by further DNA sequences in the sample. The chain links TRBV5-4 to TRBJ2-3; D uncertain. The CDR3 runs 15 residues. V shed 0 bases and J shed 2 bases, with 10 bases lying between them. Germline V gene data show CDR1 as SGHNT and CDR2 as YYREEE (reference sequence). CDR3 sequence: CASSLEGGSTDTQYF. The CDR3 DNA reads TGTGCCAGCAGCTTGGAGGGCGGATCCACAGATACGCAGTATTTT.

The V and J genes are TRBV28 and TRBJ1-6; 9 bases agree with TRBD1. Germline V gene lookup returns CDR1 MDHEN and CDR2 SYDVKM. The CDR3 is 15 residues long. Trimming at V came to 4 bases and at J to 10 bases, leaving 8 bases not matched to a gene. CDR3 region: CASSSAGQGGSPLHF. DNA of the CDR3: TGTGCCAGCAGTTCCGCGGGACAGGGTGGGTCACCCCTCCACTTT.

The V gene is TRBV5-8, the J gene TRBJ1-5; no clear D gene. The V gene lost 0 bases and the J gene lost 3 bases, with 7 bases spanning the gap. The CDR3 totals 14 residues. The germline V gene has CDR1 SGHTS and CDR2 YDEGEE. Written as DNA, the CDR3 is TGTGCCAGCAGCTTGGGGCAGAACAATCAGCCCCAGCATTTT. Translation: CASSLGQNNQPQHF.

The chain combines TRBV7-3 with TRBJ2-2; D is tentatively TRBD1 or TRBD2 (5 bases each). The germline V gene encodes CDR1 SGHTA and CDR2 FQGTGA. V lost 2 bases to trimming and J lost 7 bases, with 14 bases between them. The length of the CDR3 is 15 residues. CDR3 sequence reads: CASSLPWGSGGELFF. The CDR3 DNA reads as TGTGCCAGCAGCTTACCTTGGGGGAGTGGCGGGGAGCTGTTTTTT.

The chain carries TRBV5-4 and TRBJ2-3, with TRBD2 matching 10 bases. The V gene end was trimmed by 6 bases and the J gene end by 5 bases; junction bases not matched to a gene: 6. This CDR3 has 14 residues. CDR1 SGHNT and CDR2 YYREEE come from the germline V gene (reference sequence). Written as DNA, the CDR3 is TGTGCCAGCAAAAGCGGGGGGGCTGTAGATACGCAGTATTTT. Translating it yields CASKSGGAVDTQYF.

This chain links TRBV6-5 with TRBJ1-6, with D possibly TRBD1 on 5 matching bases. V lost 6 bases and J lost 14, with 17 bases in between. Germline V gene sequence: CDR1 MNHEY, CDR2 SVGAGI. This CDR3 is built from 13 residues. CDR3: CASSRGVGIALHF. The CDR3 DNA is TGTGCCAGCAGCCGAGGGGTGGGAATCGCCCTCCACTTT.

The V gene is TRBV19, the J gene TRBJ1-5; TRBD1 agrees at 7 bases. V shed 5 bases, J shed 2 bases, and the junction held 6 bases outside the gene matches. This CDR3 region has 15 residues. The V gene's germline CDR1 is LNHDA and CDR2 SQIVND (reference sequence). The CDR3 nucleotides read TGTGCCAGTAGTGTAATTGGGACAGGCAATCAGCCCCAGCATTTT. This gives the protein CASSVIGTGNQPQHF.

The chain couples TRBV7-6 to TRBJ2-1, with TRBD2 matching 8 bases. J lost 6 bases, V lost 2 bases, and 9 bases had no gene match. From germline, CDR1 is SGHVS and CDR2 FNYEAQ. The CDR3 runs 16 residues. The CDR3 DNA reads TGTGCCAGCAGCTTATCTCGGGGGGGCCTTATCAATGAGCAGTTCTTC. Its protein is CASSLSRGGLINEQFF.

The V and J genes are TRBV14 and TRBJ2-5; D uncertain. Looked up from germline, CDR1 is SGHDN and CDR2 is FVKESK. Trimming removed 1 base from V and 7 bases from J, with 16 bases in between. The CDR3 runs to 15 residues. DNA for the CDR3: TGTGCCAGCAGCCAAGCTCAAGGGTTGTCTTTGACCCAGTACTTC. This translates into CASSQAQGLSLTQYF.

The chain carries TRBV19 and TRBJ2-7, with D uncertain. V lost 7 bases, J lost 3 bases, and 19 bases lay in between. This CDR3 comprises 15 residues. Looked up from germline, CDR1 is LNHDA and CDR2 is SQIVND (reference sequence). CDR3 sequence (DNA): TGTGCCAGTAAATCCCAGGTAGGGCAAGACTACGAGCAGTACTTC. Translated, it gives CASKSQVGQDYEQYF.

This chain links TRBV6-6 with TRBJ1-4, with 7 bases that match TRBD1. V lost 2 bases, J lost 13 bases, and 4 bases stayed unmatched. The CDR3 has 12 amino acids. Germline V gene lookup returns CDR1 MNHNY and CDR2 SVGAGI (reference sequence). The CDR3 region is CASSYGTDRLFF. The CDR3 DNA reads as TGTGCCAGCAGTTACGGGACAGATAGACTGTTTTTT.

The genes are TRBV10-3 and TRBJ1-5; the match to TRBD1 covers 8 bases. This CDR3 region has 17 residues. Unmatched junction bases numbered 7, after V lost 3 bases and J lost 0 bases. Germline-derived CDR1 and CDR2 are ENHRY and SYGVKD. The CDR3 here is CAISESRGLDSNQPQHF. In nucleotides, the CDR3 is TGTGCCATCAGTGAAAGCAGGGGGCTAGATAGCAATCAGCCCCAGCATTTT.

The V and J genes are TRBV6-9 and TRBJ2-1, with TRBD1 as a possible D gene (5 bases). Trimming removed 5 bases from V and 0 bases from J, with 17 bases in between. This CDR3 comprises 17 residues. Germline V CDR1 and CDR2: MNHGY, SVAAGI. CDR3 loop: CASSHAGLRLSYNEQFF. The CDR3 DNA is TGTGCCAGCAGTCACGCAGGGCTCAGGCTCTCCTACAATGAGCAGTTCTTC.

V usage is TRBV6-5 and J usage is TRBJ2-7; D is tentatively TRBD1 or TRBD2 (5 bases each). Germline CDR1 and CDR2: MNHEY and SVGAGI. The CDR3 is 14 amino acids. V lost 2 bases to trimming and J lost 5 bases, with 13 bases between them. The CDR3 sequence is CASSYKAGSNEQYF. The DNA for the CDR3 is TGTGCCAGCAGTTACAAGGCAGGGAGCAACGAGCAGTACTTC.

V usage is TRBV6-5 and J usage is TRBJ1-1; maybe TRBD1 (6 bases). This CDR3 contains 14 residues. Germline CDR1 is MNHEY and CDR2 is SVGAGI. V was clipped by 0 bases and J by 4 bases, with 9 bases between them. CDR3 amino acids: CASSYSNRATEAFF. The CDR3 DNA sequence: TGTGCCAGCAGTTACTCGAACAGGGCCACTGAAGCTTTCTTT.

The V gene is TRBV6-1, the J gene TRBJ2-1, with D possibly matching TRBD2 (6 bases). V lost 5 bases to trimming and J lost 10 bases, with 21 bases between them. This CDR3 is 15 amino acids long. Per germline, CDR1 MNHNS and CDR2 SASEGT. CDR3 sequence (DNA): TGTGCCAGCAGTCATAGACCGGGACTGGGCTCGGAGCAGTTCTTC. Translation gives CASSHRPGLGSEQFF.